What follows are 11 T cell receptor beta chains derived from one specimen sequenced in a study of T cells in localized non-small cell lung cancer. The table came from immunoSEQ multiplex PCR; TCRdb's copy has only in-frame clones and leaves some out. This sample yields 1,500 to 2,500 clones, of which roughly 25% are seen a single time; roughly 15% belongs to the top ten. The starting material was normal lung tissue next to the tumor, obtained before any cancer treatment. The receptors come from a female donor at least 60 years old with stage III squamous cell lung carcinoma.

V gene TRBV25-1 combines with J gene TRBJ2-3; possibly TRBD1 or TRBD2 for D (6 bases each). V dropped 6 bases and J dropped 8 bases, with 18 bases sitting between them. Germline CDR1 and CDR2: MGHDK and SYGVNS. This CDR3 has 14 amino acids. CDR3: CASRPPHEGGTQYF. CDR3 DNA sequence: TGTGCCAGCAGGCCTCCCCACGAGGGGGGTACGCAGTATTTT.

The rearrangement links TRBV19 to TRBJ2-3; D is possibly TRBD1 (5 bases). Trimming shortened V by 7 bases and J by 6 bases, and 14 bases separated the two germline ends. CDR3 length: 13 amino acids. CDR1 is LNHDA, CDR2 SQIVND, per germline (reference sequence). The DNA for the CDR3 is TGTGCCAGTACCACTGTAGGGGTGGATACGCAGTATTTT. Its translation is CASTTVGVDTQYF.

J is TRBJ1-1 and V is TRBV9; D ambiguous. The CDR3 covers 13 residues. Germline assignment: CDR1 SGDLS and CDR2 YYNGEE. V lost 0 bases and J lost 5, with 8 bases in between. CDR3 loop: CASSVGAGTEAFF. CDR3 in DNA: TGTGCCAGCAGCGTAGGTGCGGGGACTGAAGCTTTCTTT.

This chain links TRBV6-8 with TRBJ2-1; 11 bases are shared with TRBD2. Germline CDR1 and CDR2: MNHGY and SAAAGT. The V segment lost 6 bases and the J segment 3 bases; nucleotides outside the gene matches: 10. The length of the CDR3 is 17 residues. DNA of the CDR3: TGTGCCAGCAGCCTTACCGGGACTAGCGGAATCTACAATGAGCAGTTCTTC. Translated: CASSLTGTSGIYNEQFF.

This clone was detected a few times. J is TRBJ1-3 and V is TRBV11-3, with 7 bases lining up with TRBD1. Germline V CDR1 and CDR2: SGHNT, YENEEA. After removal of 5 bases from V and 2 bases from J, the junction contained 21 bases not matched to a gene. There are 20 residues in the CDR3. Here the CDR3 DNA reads TGTGCCAGCAGCCACCAAGTCGGACGACAGGGTCGGTTCGCTGGAAACACCATATATTTT. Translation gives CASSHQVGRQGRFAGNTIYF. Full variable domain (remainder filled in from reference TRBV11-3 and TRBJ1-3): EAGVVQSPRYKIIEKKQPVAFWCNPISGHNTLYWYLQNLGQGPELLIRYENEEAVDDSQLPKDRFSAERLKGVDSTLKIQPAELGDSAVYLCASSHQVGRQGRFAGNTIYFGEGSWLTVV.

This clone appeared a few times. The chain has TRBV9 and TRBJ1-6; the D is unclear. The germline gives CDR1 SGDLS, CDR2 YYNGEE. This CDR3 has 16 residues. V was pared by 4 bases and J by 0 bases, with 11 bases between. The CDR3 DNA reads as TGTGCCAGCAGCCCATTGCAAAGCTCCTATAATTCACCCCTCCACTTT. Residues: CASSPLQSSYNSPLHF.

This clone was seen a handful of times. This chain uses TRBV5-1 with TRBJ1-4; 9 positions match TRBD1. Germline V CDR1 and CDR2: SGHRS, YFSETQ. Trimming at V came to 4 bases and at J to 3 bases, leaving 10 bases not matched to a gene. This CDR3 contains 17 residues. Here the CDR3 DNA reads TGCGCCAGCAGCATCGGACAGGGGTCGTTGGCTAATGAAAAACTGTTTTTT. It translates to CASSIGQGSLANEKLFF. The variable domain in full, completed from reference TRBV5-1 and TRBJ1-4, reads KAGVTQTPRYLIKTRGQQVTLSCSPISGHRSVSWYQQTPGQGLQFLFEYFSETQRNKGNFPGRFSGRQFSNSRSEMNVSTLELGDSALYLCASSIGQGSLANEKLFFGSGTQLSVL.

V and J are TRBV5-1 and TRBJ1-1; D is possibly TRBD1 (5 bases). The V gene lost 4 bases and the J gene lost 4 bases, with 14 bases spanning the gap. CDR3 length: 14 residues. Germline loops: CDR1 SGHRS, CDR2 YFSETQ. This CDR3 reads CASSGLQAGTEAFF. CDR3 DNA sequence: TGCGCCAGCAGCGGATTACAGGCAGGCACTGAAGCTTTCTTT.

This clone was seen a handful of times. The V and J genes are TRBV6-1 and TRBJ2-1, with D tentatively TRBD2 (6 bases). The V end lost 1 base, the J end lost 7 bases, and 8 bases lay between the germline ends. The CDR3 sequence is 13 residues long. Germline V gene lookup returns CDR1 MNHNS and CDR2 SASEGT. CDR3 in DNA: TGTGCCAGCAGTGAAGGGGAGGAAAATGAGCAGTTCTTC. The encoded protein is CASSEGEENEQFF.

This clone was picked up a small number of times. This CDR3 reads CASSYSEDRVADTQYF. For the CDR3, the DNA is TGTGCCAGCAGTTATTCCGAGGACAGGGTAGCAGATACGCAGTATTTT. The V call is TRBV6-8, the J call TRBJ2-3; TRBD1 matches 8 bases. Germline CDR1 reads MNHGY; CDR2 reads SAAAGT. This CDR3 region has 16 residues. Unmatched junction bases numbered 9, after V lost 3 bases and J lost 4 bases.

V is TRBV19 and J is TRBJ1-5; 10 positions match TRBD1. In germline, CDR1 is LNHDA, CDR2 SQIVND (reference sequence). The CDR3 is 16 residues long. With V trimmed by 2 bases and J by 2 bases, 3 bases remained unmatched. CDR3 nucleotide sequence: TGTGCCAGTAGTATAAACGGACAGGGGGGCAATCAGCCCCAGCATTTT. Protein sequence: CASSINGQGGNQPQHF.